Shown below are 24 T cell receptor beta chains from a single sample sequenced in a study of OX40 agonist ivuxolimab in advanced cancers. TCRdb keeps only in-frame clones here, not all; method: immunoSEQ multiplex PCR. The sample yields about 12,000 clones, roughly 80% seen once. The sample here was CD4+ or CD8+ T cells sorted from blood, taken in a trial of the OX40 agonist ivuxolimab. These receptor sequences come from an adult with an advanced solid tumor such as melanoma, head and neck, liver or kidney cancer.

The V call is TRBV4-3, the J call TRBJ2-1; perhaps TRBD2 as D (5 bases). Germline CDR1 LGHNA, CDR2 YSLEER. This CDR3 has 17 amino acids. V was clipped by 0 bases and J by 0 bases, with 12 bases between them. The CDR3 nucleotides are TGCGCCAGCAGCCAAGATCCGAGCGGTAACTCCTACAATGAGCAGTTCTTC. Translation gives CASSQDPSGNSYNEQFF.

The gene calls are TRBV19 and TRBJ2-6, with D tentatively TRBD2 (5 bases). The CDR3 has 16 residues. CDR1 and CDR2 from the germline V gene are LNHDA and SQIVND (reference sequence). Trimming stripped 7 bases from V and 7 bases from J, with 20 bases between. The CDR3 region is CASTIPGGEGANVLTF. Here the CDR3 DNA reads TGTGCCAGTACCATCCCCGGCGGTGAGGGTGCCAACGTCCTGACTTTC. Based on the CDR3 plus reference TRBV19 and TRBJ2-6, the full variable domain is DGGITQSPKYLFRKEGQNVTLSCEQNLNHDAMYWYRQDPGQGLRLIYYSQIVNDFQKGDIAEGYSVSREKKESFPLTVTSAQKNPTAFYLCASTIPGGEGANVLTFGAGSRLTVL.

V and J are TRBV2 and TRBJ2-1; D is possibly TRBD1 (6 bases). V was trimmed by 1 base and J by 2 bases, leaving 21 bases between them. The CDR3 contains 19 residues. CDR1 and CDR2 from the germline V gene are SNHLY and FYNNEI. As DNA, the CDR3 is TGTGCCAGCAGTGAAGGGGACAAGGGGGACCTAGTAACCTACAATGAGCAGTTCTTC. This encodes CASSEGDKGDLVTYNEQFF.

The V and J genes are TRBV27 and TRBJ1-1; 8 nucleotides align to TRBD1. From germline, CDR1 is MNHEY and CDR2 SMNVEV (reference sequence). This CDR3 contains 14 residues. The V segment lost 4 bases and the J segment 1 base; nucleotides outside the gene matches: 2. The CDR3 DNA is TGTGCCAGCAGTTCCGACAGGGGGAACACTGAAGCTTTCTTT. Translated, it gives CASSSDRGNTEAFF.

The chain has TRBV18 and TRBJ2-5; the D call may be TRBD1 or TRBD2 (6 bases each). This CDR3 contains 16 residues. In germline, CDR1 is KGHSH, CDR2 LQKENI. Trimming stripped 0 bases from V and 3 bases from J, with 14 bases between. The CDR3 reads CASSPPDWGAEETQYF. Here the CDR3 DNA reads TGTGCCAGCTCACCACCGGATTGGGGGGCGGAAGAGACCCAGTACTTC.

This sequence joins TRBV19 and TRBJ2-7, with D perhaps TRBD1 (5 bases). The ends were cut back, 10 bases at V and 0 bases at J, with 19 bases in the middle. CDR1 and CDR2 from the germline V gene are LNHDA and SQIVND (reference sequence). The CDR3 has 15 amino acids. This CDR3 is CATSPRTPASYEQYF. CDR3 sequence (DNA): TGTGCCACCTCACCAAGGACACCAGCCTCCTACGAGCAGTACTTC.

The chain links TRBV28 to TRBJ2-1, with a tentative D call TRBD1 (5 bases). V lost 4 bases to trimming and J lost 8 bases, with 18 bases between them. Germline values: CDR1 MDHEN, CDR2 SYDVKM. This CDR3 comprises 15 residues. CDR3 in amino acids: CASSYGAGYRDEQFF. The DNA for the CDR3 is TGTGCCAGCAGTTACGGAGCAGGGTATAGGGATGAGCAGTTCTTC.

The V and J genes are TRBV5-4 and TRBJ2-3, with 9 bases identical to TRBD2. The CDR3 consists of 15 residues. V dropped 2 bases and J dropped 1; count of bases not matched to a gene: 2. Germline V gene lookup returns CDR1 SGHNT and CDR2 YYREEE (reference sequence). The CDR3 sequence is CASSLAGGGTDTQYF. The CDR3 coding sequence is TGTGCCAGCAGCTTAGCGGGGGGCGGCACAGATACGCAGTATTTT.

The chain joins TRBV7-2 to TRBJ2-4; D gene unclear. Per the germline V gene, CDR1 is SGHTA and CDR2 is FQGNSA. V was clipped by 2 bases and J by 5 bases, with 4 bases between them. The CDR3 extends over 12 amino acids. The CDR3 loop is CASSLSENIQYF. The DNA for the CDR3 is TGTGCCAGCAGCTTAAGTGAAAACATTCAGTACTTC.

This clone was seen a single time. V gene TRBV4-3 combines with J gene TRBJ2-2; D tentatively reads TRBD1 or TRBD2 (5 bases each). From germline, CDR1 is LGHNA and CDR2 YSLEER. V dropped 4 bases and J dropped 0 bases, with 15 bases sitting between them. This CDR3 contains 17 residues. Written as DNA, the CDR3 is TGCGCCAGCAGCCCCTTAGACCCGGGACCGAACACCGGGGAGCTGTTTTTT. Translation gives CASSPLDPGPNTGELFF.

The rearrangement uses TRBV27 and TRBJ2-7; no firm D call. Germline lookup yields CDR1 MNHEY and CDR2 SMNVEV (reference sequence). The CDR3 is made up of 14 amino acids. The germline V and J ends were trimmed by 7 bases and 2 bases, with 15 bases remaining between them. CDR3 nucleotides: TGTGCCAGCAAACTACTGGGCAGCCCCTACGAGCAGTACTTC. As protein: CASKLLGSPYEQYF.

The CDR3 reads CASSDFGNEQFF. CDR3 bases: TGTGCCAGCAGCGACTTCGGGAATGAGCAGTTCTTC. V is TRBV7-2 and J is TRBJ2-1; D is unresolved. The CDR3 covers 12 residues. The germline V gene encodes CDR1 SGHTA and CDR2 FQGNSA. V was clipped by 5 bases and J by 7 bases, with 9 bases between them.

The genes are TRBV13 and TRBJ2-3, with TRBD2 identical over 7 bases. The J segment lost 0 bases and the V segment lost 3 bases, leaving 6 bases of the junction unmatched. Germline V gene sequence: CDR1 PRHDT, CDR2 FYEKMQ (reference sequence). There are 16 residues in the CDR3. The DNA of the CDR3 is TGTGCCAGCAGCTTGCGGCGGGAGCCTAGCACAGATACGCAGTATTTT. It is translated as CASSLRREPSTDTQYF.

This sequence joins TRBV27 and TRBJ2-7; D possibly corresponds to TRBD1 (6 bases). The germline V and J ends were trimmed by 8 bases and 3 bases, with 14 bases remaining between them. Germline V CDR1 and CDR2: MNHEY, SMNVEV (reference sequence). This CDR3 is 13 amino acids long. The CDR3 sequence is CASGDKPGYEQYF. Here the CDR3 DNA reads TGTGCCAGCGGGGACAAACCTGGCTACGAGCAGTACTTC.

The chain employs TRBV7-6 and TRBJ2-2; the D gene is possibly TRBD1 (6 bases). This CDR3 comprises 16 residues. The ends were cut back, 1 base at V and 4 bases at J, with 13 bases in the middle. The germline V gene has CDR1 SGHVS and CDR2 FNYEAQ. The CDR3 reads CASSLGTGTFTGELFF. The CDR3, as DNA: TGTGCCAGCAGCTTAGGAACAGGGACGTTCACCGGGGAGCTGTTTTTT.

This clone was recorded a few times. The chain recombines TRBV19 with TRBJ2-7; D uncertain. V was shortened by 9 bases and J by 0 bases, with 15 bases between the two germline ends. Germline CDR1 is LNHDA and CDR2 is SQIVND (reference sequence). This CDR3 region has 14 residues. The DNA for the CDR3 is TGTGCCAGCAGCATCAGCATCCCCTCCTACGAGCAGTACTTC. Its protein is CASSISIPSYEQYF.

The rearrangement links TRBV6-5 to TRBJ2-3; 13 nucleotides match TRBD2. The ends lost 4 bases at V and 4 bases at J; junction bases unmatched: 5. CDR3 length equals 16 residues. The germline V gene has CDR1 MNHEY and CDR2 SVGAGI. The CDR3 DNA follows: TGTGCCAGCAGTTTCACTAGCGGGGGGGCCTCAGATACGCAGTATTTT. Amino acid sequence: CASSFTSGGASDTQYF.

This chain links TRBV6-5 with TRBJ2-3; TRBD1 matches at 8 bases. The V gene's germline CDR1 is MNHEY and CDR2 SVGAGI. J gave up 1 base and V 5 bases, and 2 bases lay outside the gene matches. The CDR3 has 14 amino acids. CDR3 region: CASSRTGRTDTQYF. For the CDR3, the DNA is TGTGCCAGCAGTCGGACAGGGCGCACAGATACGCAGTATTTT.

This clone is a singleton in its sample. The V gene is TRBV6-5, the J gene TRBJ1-1, with a weak D call TRBD1 (5 bases). Trimming took 7 bases from V and 2 from J, leaving 14 bases between them. Germline V gives CDR1 MNHEY, CDR2 SVGAGI. The CDR3 runs to 14 residues. The CDR3 protein is CASTLWGLNTEAFF. CDR3 sequence (DNA): TGTGCCAGCACCCTCTGGGGACTTAACACTGAAGCTTTCTTT.

V gene TRBV7-2 combines with J gene TRBJ2-5; TRBD1 matches at 9 bases. The germline V gene has CDR1 SGHTA and CDR2 FQGNSA. V shed 0 bases, J shed 5 bases, and the junction held 10 bases outside the gene matches. The CDR3 is 17 residues long. CDR3 protein: CASSLAHGTGYVETQYF. CDR3 in DNA: TGTGCCAGCAGCTTAGCGCACGGGACAGGGTATGTGGAGACCCAGTACTTC.

This clone appeared a single time. The chain is built from TRBV7-2 and TRBJ1-1, with D perhaps TRBD1 (5 bases). This CDR3 is 14 amino acids long. Germline lookup yields CDR1 SGHTA and CDR2 FQGNSA. V was clipped by 5 bases and J by 3 bases, with 13 bases between them. The CDR3: CASSARQRDTEAFF. CDR3 in DNA: TGTGCCAGCAGCGCGCGACAGAGGGACACTGAAGCTTTCTTT.

This chain joins TRBV27 and TRBJ2-2, with D possibly being TRBD2 (6 bases). CDR1 and CDR2 from the germline V gene are MNHEY and SMNVEV (reference sequence). V shed 5 bases and J shed 1 base, with 8 bases lying between them. The CDR3 extends over 14 amino acids. The CDR3 nucleotides are TGTGCCAGCAGTGAGGGACTGAACACCGGGGAGCTGTTTTTT. It translates to CASSEGLNTGELFF.

This chain joins TRBV19 and TRBJ1-2, with 7 bases fitting TRBD1. Per germline, CDR1 LNHDA and CDR2 SQIVND (reference sequence). Losses at the gene ends were 3 bases for V and 4 bases for J; bases not matched to a gene: 5. This CDR3 comprises 14 residues. CDR3 residues: CASSMSTGFYGYTF. CDR3 bases: TGTGCCAGTAGTATGTCGACAGGGTTCTATGGCTACACCTTC.

This chain uses TRBV6-5 with TRBJ1-4, with D unresolved. CDR1 MNHEY and CDR2 SVGAGI come from the germline V gene. The CDR3 sequence is 14 residues long. Deletions cut 2 bases from V and 7 bases from J, with 11 bases between. CDR3 residues: CASSYDWFSEKLFF. DNA for the CDR3: TGTGCCAGCAGTTACGATTGGTTTAGTGAAAAACTGTTTTTT.